At least ten counts were recorded for the clone carrying this T cell receptor (beta chain). The antigen is unknown. Certain patients were not enrolled. These were patients with other autoimmune diseases, uncontrolled infections, pregnancy or lactation. The data originate from a study of Graves' ophthalmopathy and Graves' hyperthyroidism. Findings and caveats of the study: The model achieved roughly 66% sensitivity and roughly 72% specificity for ophthalmopathy progression. From stable hyperthyroidism, ophthalmopathy was separated by a 13-signature model with 87.88% sensitivity and 75% to 82% specificity.

For repertoire sequencing, the TCR beta CDR3 regions were amplified from RNA transcripts. First-round RT-PCR used HTBI primers; second-round multiplex PCR followed. TCRdb itself ran the multiplex PCR reads through MiXCR, one entry per CDR3 protein. The top ten clones hold roughly 10% of a sample with over a million distinct CDR3 sequences, less than 45% of them seen once. Sequencing used peripheral blood or thyroid tissue (not recorded which). This TCR was sampled from an adult man with Graves' hyperthyroidism.

The CDR3 DNA is TGTGCCAGCAGCCCTAGGGGTCTGGCGAACACTGAAGCTTTCTTT. Protein: CASSPRGLANTEAFF. This chain links TRBV7-9 with TRBJ1-1; D may be TRBD1 (5 bases). The CDR3 is made up of 15 amino acids. Germline V gene data show CDR1 as SEHNR and CDR2 as FQNEAQ (reference sequence). V shed 5 bases and J shed 1 base, with 14 bases lying between them.